The clone carrying this TCR beta chain turned up a few times. This sample includes further DNA sequences coding for the same CDR3. V was pared by 2 bases and J by 4 bases, with 5 bases between. Germline V CDR1 and CDR2: MDHEN, SYDVKM. The CDR3 spans 12 residues. These data are taken from a study of shared clonotypes between healthy human individuals. This table comes from immunoSEQ multiplex PCR, and its TCRdb copy is limited to in-frame clones, with some not included. The sample includes 2 million to 2.5 million clones, 85% to 95% of them seen just once. Input material: naive CD4+ T cells from PBMCs. As for subset: CD45RA+ positively selected. The clonotype comes from a man aged 18 to 29 in good health. Some clones in this sample may be carry-over from other donors' samples. The J gene is TRBJ1-2, the V gene TRBV28, with no clear D. The CDR3 sequence is CASSLQSYGYTF. CDR3 coding DNA: TGTGCCAGCAGTTTACAGAGCTATGGCTACACCTTC.